These T cell receptor beta chains were read from a single sample in a study of Ad26.COV2.S vaccination and SARS-CoV-2 variants. Here immunoSEQ multiplex PCR was the method, and the copy in TCRdb shows in-frame clones only, minus some. The table records 450,000 to 550,000 clones, 85% to 90% of them present only once. Material: peripheral blood, obtained in a trial of Ad26.COV2.S vaccine versus placebo. These receptors were collected from a person aged 18 to 65 who received the Ad26.COV2.S COVID-19 vaccine or a placebo. Both conserved end residues are part of each CDR3. Fields, in order: D gene, J gene, V gene, clone size, CDR3 DNA, CDR3 protein. The D gene is left open where the match is weak. Clone size is given for some rows only: seen once, a few or many times, or a class if the clone is expanded.

- TRBJ1-2 TRBV3-1/TRBV3-2 - TGTGCCAGCAGCCAAGAGGGCTACTATGGCTACACCTTC CASSQEGYYGYTF
- TRBJ2-1 TRBV6-1 - TGTGCCAGCAGTGAAGTCCGCGGTAATGAGCAGTTCTTC CASSEVRGNEQFF
TRBD1 TRBJ1-1 TRBV29-1 - TGCAGTGTAAACCCCCAGACAGGGACCGAAGCTTTCTTT CSVNPQTGTEAFF
TRBD1 TRBJ2-3 TRBV28 - TGTGCCAGCAGTCTGGGGCCCAGGGGGCCTGGAGATACGCAGTATTTT CASSLGPRGPGDTQYF
- TRBJ2-3 TRBV19 - TGTGCCAGTACCCGTCAGGGGTCAGATACGCAGTATTTT CASTRQGSDTQYF
- TRBJ1-2 TRBV27 - TGTGCCAGCAGTTTGAGCAGAAGCTATGGCTACACCTTC CASSLSRSYGYTF
- TRBJ1-2 TRBV2 once TGTGCCAGCAGCGATAGCCCCAATCCATGGATCTATGGCTACACCTTC CASSDSPNPWIYGYTF
- TRBJ1-6 TRBV5-5 - TGTGCCAGCAGCTTGCGCCATGGGACGTATAATTCACCCCTCCACTTT CASSLRHGTYNSPLHF
- TRBJ1-3 TRBV7-3 - TGTGCCAGCAGCGCCGACAGGAGCTCTGGAAACACCATATATTTT CASSADRSSGNTIYF
- TRBJ1-1 TRBV4-2 - TGTGCCAGCAGCCGTTTAGGGCGGAACACTGAAGCTTTCTTT CASSRLGRNTEAFF
- TRBJ2-1 TRBV24-1 once TGTGCCACCAGTGTCCCTGGACGAGCATACAATGAGCAGTTCTTC CATSVPGRAYNEQFF
- TRBJ1-5 TRBV14 - TGTGCCAGCGCCAAGGGAAGCAATCAGCCCCAGCATTTT CASAKGSNQPQHF
- TRBJ2-1 TRBV7-3 - TGTGCCAGCAGCTTACTTGGGACTTCCTACAATGAGCAGTTCTTC CASSLLGTSYNEQFF
- TRBJ2-7 TRBV29-1 once TGCAGCGTTGTAGGCAGCTACGAGCAGTACTTC CSVVGSYEQYF
- TRBJ2-5 TRBV6-2/TRBV6-3 - TGTGCCAGCAGCCGCACTCGAGAGACCCAGTACTTC CASSRTRETQYF
- TRBJ2-3 TRBV10-3 - TGTGCCACTAGTCGGGGCGCGGGCACAGATACGCAGTATTTT CATSRGAGTDTQYF
- TRBJ1-2 TRBV29-1 - TGCAGCGTTGAAGGCCTCCGACCCGGCTCGGACTATGGCTACACCTTC CSVEGLRPGSDYGYTF
- TRBJ1-1 TRBV10-3 - TGTGCCATCAGTGAGTCGGAGGGACCGTACACTGAAGCTTTCTTT CAISESEGPYTEAFF
- TRBJ2-6 TRBV18 - TGTGCCAGCTCACCAAGGGACATAAGCTCTGGGGCCAACGTCCTGACTTTC CASSPRDISSGANVLTF
- TRBJ1-1 TRBV5-1 - TGCGCCAGCAGCTTGTTTGGACAGCAGAACACTGAAGCTTTCTTT CASSLFGQQNTEAFF
- TRBJ2-1 TRBV7-9 - TGTGCCAGCAGCTTAGCGGGCGGAGTCAAGGTGAAGTTGTGGAATGAGCAGTTCTTC CASSLAGGVKVKLWNEQFF
- TRBJ1-2 TRBV4-3 - TGCGCCAGCAGTCCTCGGGGAGTAGACTATGGCTACACCTTC CASSPRGVDYGYTF
- TRBJ1-1 TRBV28 - TGTGCCAGCAGTTTTTCCAGATATGAAGCTTTCTTT CASSFSRYEAFF
- TRBJ2-5 TRBV4-2 - TGTGCCAGCAGCCAAGATCTCACAGAGACCCAGTACTTC CASSQDLTETQYF
- TRBJ2-1 TRBV3-1/TRBV3-2 - TGTGCCAGCAGTACTCAGACCCACTCCTACAATGAGCAGTTCTTC CASSTQTHSYNEQFF
- TRBJ1-3 TRBV6-5 - TGTGCCAGCAGTCCAGGTATCTCTGGAAACACCATATATTTT CASSPGISGNTIYF
- TRBJ1-4 TRBV4-3 - TGCGCCAGCAGCCACCTCCTTGGGGGGGCGGCTGAAAAACTGTTTTTT CASSHLLGGAAEKLFF
- TRBJ2-7 TRBV2 - TGTGCCAGCAGCCTACAGGGTTTAAGCTCCTACGAGCAGTACTTC CASSLQGLSSYEQYF
- TRBJ1-4 TRBV6-4 - TGTGCCAGCGGTCGGGGCGATGGTGGAGATAATGAAAAACTGTTTTTT CASGRGDGGDNEKLFF
- TRBJ2-3 TRBV14 - TGTGCCAGCAGCCTTGGGGGAGAGTATACAGATACGCAGTATTTT CASSLGGEYTDTQYF
TRBD1 TRBJ1-1 TRBV7-3 few TGTGCCAGCAGCCTGCTGGGACAGGGGAACACTGAAGCTTTCTTT CASSLLGQGNTEAFF
TRBD2 TRBJ2-1 TRBV7-2 - TGTGCCAGCAGCTTAAGCGGGAGTACATATGAGCAGTTCTTC CASSLSGSTYEQFF
TRBD2 TRBJ2-1 TRBV5-1 - TGCGCCAGCAGCGAGAATCCCGGGGTACTAGCGGGGTTGAATGAGCAGTTCTTC CASSENPGVLAGLNEQFF
- TRBJ1-1 TRBV27 - TGTGCCAGCAGAACGATGGGTATCGACTATGAAGCTTTCTTT CASRTMGIDYEAFF